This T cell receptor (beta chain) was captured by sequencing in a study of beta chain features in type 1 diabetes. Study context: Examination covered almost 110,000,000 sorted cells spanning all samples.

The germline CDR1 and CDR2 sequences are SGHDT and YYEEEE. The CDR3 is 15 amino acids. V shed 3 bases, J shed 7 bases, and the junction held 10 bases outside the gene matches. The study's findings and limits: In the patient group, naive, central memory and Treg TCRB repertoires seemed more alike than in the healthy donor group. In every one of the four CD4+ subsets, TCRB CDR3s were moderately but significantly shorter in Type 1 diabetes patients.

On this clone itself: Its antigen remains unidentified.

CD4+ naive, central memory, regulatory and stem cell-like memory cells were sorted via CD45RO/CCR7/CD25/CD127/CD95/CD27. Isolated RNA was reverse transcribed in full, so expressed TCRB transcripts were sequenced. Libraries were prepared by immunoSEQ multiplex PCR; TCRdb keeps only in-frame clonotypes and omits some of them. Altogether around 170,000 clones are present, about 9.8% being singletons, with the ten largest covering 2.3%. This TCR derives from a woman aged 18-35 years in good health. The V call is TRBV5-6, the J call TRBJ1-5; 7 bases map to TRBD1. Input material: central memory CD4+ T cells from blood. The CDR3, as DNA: TGTGCCAGCAGCTCCCAGGGGGTAACAGGACAGCCCCAGCATTTT. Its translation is CASSSQGVTGQPQHF.